This T cell receptor beta chain stems from a study of blood T cell repertoires in COVID-19. In the study overall: Donors in the United States, Italy and Spain gave samples during acute or convalescent COVID-19. PBMCs, B-cell-depleted T cells, or T cells were the source of the cDNA or gDNA that made up the material.

After removal of 4 bases from V and 3 bases from J, the junction contained 6 bases not matched to a gene. This CDR3 has 16 residues. Germline V gives CDR1 SGHRS, CDR2 YFSETQ. As originally analysed: Quantification of nucleated cells was approximated via reference gene primer amplification. Sequencing was performed with immunoSEQ multiplex PCR; in TCRdb, only in-frame clones are kept and a portion is missing. The DNA was the basis for D and trimming; V, J and clone size are from that table. This table has 250,000 or so clones, around four fifths appearing once. The rearrangement uses TRBV5-1 and TRBJ2-5, with TRBD2 matching over 13 bases. The clonotype was recovered from a man aged 30 to 39 who had recovered from COVID-19. The material sequenced was peripheral blood. The CDR3 region is CASSVLLAGGEETQYF. CDR3 sequence (DNA): TGCGCCAGCAGCGTCCTACTAGCGGGGGGGGAAGAGACCCAGTACTTC. Drawing the rest from reference TRBV5-1 and TRBJ2-5, the complete variable domain is KAGVTQTPRYLIKTRGQQVTLSCSPISGHRSVSWYQQTPGQGLQFLFEYFSETQRNKGNFPGRFSGRQFSNSRSEMNVSTLELGDSALYLCASSVLLAGGEETQYFGPGTRLLVL.